This T cell receptor (beta chain) came from a study of radiation and T cells in renal cell carcinoma. Trimming removed 4 bases at V and 0 bases at J, with 13 bases between. Germline V CDR1 and CDR2: KGHSH, LQKENI. The CDR3 runs to 16 residues. Sequencing was performed with immunoSEQ multiplex PCR; in TCRdb, only in-frame clones are kept and a portion is missing. The sample has approximately 150,000 clones, 86% seen once. As to time point: blood 4 weeks post-SBRT, at nephrectomy. Sample treatment: 15 Gy SBRT to primary tumor, nephrectomy 4 weeks later. The sequence derives from a woman in her 50s with renal cell carcinoma. The chain employs TRBV18 and TRBJ1-3, with D perhaps matching TRBD1 (6 bases). The input for sequencing was blood, taken from a patient whose treatment included radiotherapy and nephrectomy. The CDR3, as DNA: TGTGCCAGCTCACTTTCTCGGGACACCTCTGGAAACACCATATATTTT. Its protein is CASSLSRDTSGNTIYF.